What follows are 5 T cell receptor beta chains derived from one specimen sequenced in a study of identical twins. TCRdb recomputed calls from the 5' RACE reads with MiXCR, one row per CDR3 protein. This repertoire shows under 400,000 distinct CDR3 sequences, about 10% found once; its top ten account for more than 8%. Sample: naive T cells sorted from blood. These receptors were collected from a woman in her 50s in good health.

The sample holds a few counts of this clonotype. This rearrangement joins TRBV3-1 to TRBJ2-1, with D unclear. The germline CDR1 and CDR2 sequences are LGHDT and YNNKEL (reference sequence). The CDR3 runs 12 residues. Trimming took 4 bases from V and 8 from J, leaving 9 bases between them. CDR3 region: CASSLWTDEQFF. The CDR3, as DNA: TGTGCCAGCAGCCTCTGGACCGATGAGCAGTTCTTC.

The chain combines TRBV2 with TRBJ2-7; maybe TRBD2 (5 bases). With 0 bases removed from V and 3 bases from J, the gap between germline ends came to 9 bases. This CDR3 has 14 amino acids. Germline CDR1 SNHLY, CDR2 FYNNEI. The CDR3 nucleotides read TGTGCCAGCAGTGAAGCAAGGACTCACTACGAGCAGTACTTC. It encodes CASSEARTHYEQYF.

V gene TRBV10-3 combines with J gene TRBJ2-7, with 7 bases lining up with TRBD1. The germline gives CDR1 ENHRY, CDR2 SYGVKD. The V segment lost 3 bases and the J segment 5 bases; nucleotides outside the gene matches: 4. This CDR3 has 13 amino acids. This chain's CDR3 is CAISDYDRDEQYV. The CDR3 region has the DNA TGTGCCATCAGTGATTATGACAGGGACGAGCAGTACGTC.

This clonotype has at least ten counts. The V gene is TRBV18, the J gene TRBJ2-5; no firm D call. Germline V gene lookup returns CDR1 KGHSH and CDR2 LQKENI. This CDR3 region has 13 residues. V gave up 1 base and J gave up 5 bases, with 8 bases separating them. The CDR3 sequence: CASSPQGWETQYF. The CDR3, as DNA: TGTGCCAGCTCACCACAAGGTTGGGAGACCCAGTACTTC.

This sequence joins TRBV5-1 and TRBJ2-1; 13 bases agree with TRBD2. After removal of 4 bases from V and 6 bases from J, the junction contained 1 base not matched to a gene. The CDR3 runs 14 residues. Germline assignment: CDR1 SGHRS and CDR2 YFSETQ. The CDR3 DNA reads as TGCGCCAGCAGCGGACTAGCGGGAGTCAATGAGCAGTTCTTC. Its translation is CASSGLAGVNEQFF.